Each of the 21 T cell receptor beta chains below was sequenced from the same sample in a study of graft-versus-host responses after intestinal transplantation. Graft specimens yielded both intraepithelial and lamina propria lymphocytes. TCRdb's table, derived via immunoSEQ multiplex PCR, lists solely in-frame clones and lacks some. In the table there are approximately 14,000 clones, 55% to 75% of which are singletons. The starting material was ileum tissue, obtained around 99 weeks after intestinal transplantation. All receptors derive from a human patient who received an intestinal transplant, so some T cells may come from the graft donor.

This clone came up a few times. The chain links TRBV5-1 to TRBJ1-1; TRBD1 matches at 11 bases. Unmatched junction bases numbered 5, after V lost 1 base and J lost 3 bases. The CDR3 consists of 16 residues. Germline lookup yields CDR1 SGHRS and CDR2 YFSETQ. The CDR3 DNA reads TGCGCCAGCAGCTTGAGGACAGGGGGCAGTGACACTGAAGCTTTCTTT. Protein product: CASSLRTGGSDTEAFF.

The genes are TRBV7-2 and TRBJ2-5; TRBD1 might be the D (6 bases). The DNA matches TRBJ2-7 better at its end, which makes the J call doubtful. This CDR3 has 13 amino acids. From germline, CDR1 is SGHTA and CDR2 FQGNSA. The CDR3 DNA reads as TGTGCCAGCAGCCTGGACAGATCCTACGAGCAGTACTTC. This encodes CASSLDRSYEQYF.

The chain couples TRBV6-5 to TRBJ2-1; 7 nucleotides align to TRBD2. Per the germline V gene, CDR1 is MNHEY and CDR2 is SVGAGI. The trim removed 3 bases at V and 2 bases at J, leaving 4 bases unmatched. CDR3 length: 15 residues. CDR3 sequence (DNA): TGTGCCAGCAGTTATGGGGGGGGAGCCTACAATGAGCAGTTCTTC. It is translated as CASSYGGGAYNEQFF.

This rearrangement joins TRBV27 to TRBJ1-2, with D unclear. Trimming removed 10 bases at V and 2 bases at J, with 20 bases between. The CDR3 loop spans 15 amino acids. CDR1 is MNHEY and CDR2 is SMNVEV in the germline V gene (reference sequence). This CDR3 is CATETDPTTNYGYTF. DNA for the CDR3: TGTGCCACAGAAACGGACCCCACGACGAACTATGGCTACACCTTC.

V gene TRBV25-1 combines with J gene TRBJ2-4, with D unresolved. The germline gives CDR1 MGHDK, CDR2 SYGVNS. The CDR3 runs 13 residues. The V end was cut by 3 bases, the J end by 9 bases, with 12 bases between. This CDR3 reads CASSEALPSIQYF. The CDR3, as DNA: TGTGCCAGCAGTGAGGCACTTCCGAGCATTCAGTACTTC.

This chain joins TRBV6-6 and TRBJ2-5, with D perhaps given as TRBD1 or TRBD2 (5 bases each). Trimming removed 6 bases at V and 2 bases at J, with 16 bases between. CDR1 is MNHNY, CDR2 SVGAGI, per germline (reference sequence). The CDR3 is made up of 15 amino acids. The CDR3 nucleotides are TGTGCCAGCAGCCTCCCGGGACCTCGGCAAGAGACCCAGTACTTC. Protein product: CASSLPGPRQETQYF.

This clone is medium-sized in the sample. The rearrangement uses TRBV7-9 and TRBJ2-1, with no clear D. In germline, CDR1 is SEHNR, CDR2 FQNEAQ (reference sequence). CDR3 length equals 13 residues. Between the trimmed V and J ends, which lost 5 bases and 5 bases, there was a span of 10 bases. The chain's CDR3 is CASSVGPDNEQFF. The CDR3 DNA reads as TGTGCCAGCAGCGTCGGACCCGACAATGAGCAGTTCTTC.

J is TRBJ1-2 and V is TRBV6-5; D gene uncertain. Trimming stripped 2 bases from V and 2 bases from J, with 3 bases between. Germline V gene data show CDR1 as MNHEY and CDR2 as SVGAGI. There are 12 residues in the CDR3. This CDR3 reads CASSYDNYGYTF. The CDR3 bases are TGTGCCAGCAGTTACGACAACTATGGCTACACCTTC.

About this clone itself: The same CDR3 arises from other DNA sequences in this sample as well. The rearrangement uses TRBV2 and TRBJ1-5, with 7 bases identical to TRBD1. This CDR3 is 17 amino acids long. V trimming: 5 bases; J trimming: 2 bases; junction bases outside the gene matches: 12. Per germline, CDR1 SNHLY and CDR2 FYNNEI. CDR3 sequence (DNA): TGTGCCAGCAGTCAGGGGGGGCTCCGGGACGGCAATCAGCCCCAGCATTTT. Translation gives CASSQGGLRDGNQPQHF.

The sample holds a few counts of this clone. The chain has TRBV4-3 and TRBJ1-2; 7 bases fit TRBD1. The germline gives CDR1 LGHNA, CDR2 YSLEER. The V segment lost 0 bases and the J segment 8 bases; nucleotides outside the gene matches: 6. This CDR3 region has 14 residues. CDR3 amino acids: CASSQERGGRGYTF. In nucleotides, the CDR3 is TGCGCCAGCAGCCAAGAGAGAGGGGGCCGGGGCTACACCTTC.

This clone has just a few counts. The V call is TRBV6-1, the J call TRBJ1-2; D is possibly TRBD1 (5 bases). The germline V gene has CDR1 MNHNS and CDR2 SASEGT. V was trimmed by 5 bases and J by 8 bases, leaving 12 bases between them. CDR3 size: 12 residues. The CDR3 DNA follows: TGTGCCAGCAGTTTGGGGGAAGGCGGCTACACCTTC. This translates into CASSLGEGGYTF.

This clone came up a few times. The chain has TRBV6-5 and TRBJ1-4, with 11 bases matching TRBD1. The germline CDR1 and CDR2 sequences are MNHEY and SVGAGI. The CDR3 is 14 amino acids. The V and J ends lost 4 bases and 13 bases, in that order; junction bases with no gene match: 8. The CDR3 region has the DNA TGTGCCAGCAGTTCTCGGGACAGGGGGATGTCACTGTTTTTT. It specifies CASSSRDRGMSLFF.

The V call is TRBV5-1, the J call TRBJ2-5, with D tentatively TRBD2 (6 bases). This CDR3 contains 14 residues. Germline-derived CDR1 and CDR2 are SGHRS and YFSETQ. V was pared by 0 bases and J by 5 bases, with 11 bases between. CDR3 in amino acids: CASSLASAGETQYF. The CDR3, as DNA: TGCGCCAGCAGCTTGGCTAGCGCCGGGGAGACCCAGTACTTC.

The V gene is TRBV7-2, the J gene TRBJ2-5, with D perhaps matching TRBD1 or TRBD2 (5 bases each). The DNA end is a closer match to TRBJ2-7, so the J assignment may be wrong. From germline, CDR1 is SGHTA and CDR2 FQGNSA. The CDR3 runs 16 residues. The CDR3 sequence: CASRPLEVSRGYEQYF. For the CDR3, the DNA is TGTGCCAGCCGGCCACTTGAGGTGTCGAGGGGCTACGAGCAGTACTTC.

The V gene is TRBV4-2, the J gene TRBJ1-2, with D possibly matching TRBD1 (6 bases). Between the trimmed V and J ends, which lost 1 base and 5 bases, there was a span of 14 bases. The CDR3 covers 15 residues. Per the germline V gene, CDR1 is LGHNA and CDR2 is YNFKEQ. The CDR3: CASSQGQGSSYGYTF. The CDR3 DNA reads TGTGCCAGCAGCCAAGGGCAGGGGAGCTCGTATGGCTACACCTTC.

The chain combines TRBV6-4 with TRBJ1-4, with no clear D. Germline loops: CDR1 MRHNA, CDR2 SNTAGT. Trimming stripped 8 bases from V and 4 bases from J, with 8 bases between. CDR3 length equals 12 residues. Here the CDR3 reads CASVKSNEKLFF. Here the CDR3 DNA reads TGTGCCAGCGTTAAAAGTAATGAAAAACTGTTTTTT.

The genes are TRBV7-9 and TRBJ2-4, with TRBD1 identical over 7 bases. This CDR3 is built from 15 residues. Germline trimming cut 2 bases from V and 7 bases from J; bases unmatched to any gene: 8. The V gene's germline CDR1 is SEHNR and CDR2 FQNEAQ (reference sequence). The CDR3 sequence: CASSLRDSPLNIQYF. CDR3 nucleotide sequence: TGTGCCAGCAGCTTAAGGGACAGCCCCCTTAACATTCAGTACTTC.

This clone was detected only once. The rearrangement uses TRBV4-2 and TRBJ1-2; D is possibly TRBD1 (6 bases). The CDR3 runs 14 residues. Trimming shortened V by 5 bases and J by 2 bases, and 12 bases separated the two germline ends. Germline V CDR1 and CDR2: LGHNA, YNFKEQ. CDR3 coding DNA: TGTGCCAGCAGCTTCCTCAGGGGAAACTATGGCTACACCTTC. Translated: CASSFLRGNYGYTF.

V usage is TRBV28 and J usage is TRBJ1-2; D gene unclear. This CDR3 has 14 amino acids. CDR1 MDHEN and CDR2 SYDVKM come from the germline V gene. V was clipped by 2 bases and J by 2 bases, with 9 bases between them. The CDR3 coding sequence is TGTGCCAGCAGTTTACCCGACCCCAACTATGGCTACACCTTC. Translating it yields CASSLPDPNYGYTF.

V and J are TRBV5-4 and TRBJ2-1; 8 bases line up with TRBD1. Germline V gene data show CDR1 as SGHNT and CDR2 as YYREEE (reference sequence). This CDR3 spans 15 amino acids. Trimming removed 0 bases from V and 4 bases from J; junction bases left unmatched: 3. The CDR3 DNA reads TGTGCCAGCAGCTTGGGGACAGGGACTTACAATGAGCAGTTCTTC. Translation gives CASSLGTGTYNEQFF.

The V and J genes are TRBV21-1 and TRBJ1-5; the DNA was not compared with TRBD1, the D call given in the table. TRBV21-1 is shown as a pseudogene. CDR3 length equals 18 residues. CDR3 DNA: TGTGCCAGCAGCAAGGGGGACAGGAGAATTAATAGCAATCAGCCCCAGCATTTT. Residues: CASSKGDRRINSNQPQHF.